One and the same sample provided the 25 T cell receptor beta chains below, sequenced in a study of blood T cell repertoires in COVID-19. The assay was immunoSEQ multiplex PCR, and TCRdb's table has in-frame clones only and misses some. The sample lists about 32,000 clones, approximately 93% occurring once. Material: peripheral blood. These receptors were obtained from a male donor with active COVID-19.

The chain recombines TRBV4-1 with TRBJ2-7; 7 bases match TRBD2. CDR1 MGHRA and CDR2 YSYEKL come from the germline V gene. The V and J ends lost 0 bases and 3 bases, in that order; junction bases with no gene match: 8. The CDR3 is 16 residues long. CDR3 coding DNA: TGCGCCAGCAGCCAAGACTCCGGGGACTATAGCTACGAGCAGTACTTC. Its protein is CASSQDSGDYSYEQYF.

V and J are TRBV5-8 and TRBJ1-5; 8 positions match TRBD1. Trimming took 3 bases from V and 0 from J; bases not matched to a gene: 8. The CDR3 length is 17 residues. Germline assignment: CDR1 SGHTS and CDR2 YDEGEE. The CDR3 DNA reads TGTGCCAGCAGCTGGAATGGACAGGGCCTTAGCAATCAGCCCCAGCATTTT. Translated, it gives CASSWNGQGLSNQPQHF.

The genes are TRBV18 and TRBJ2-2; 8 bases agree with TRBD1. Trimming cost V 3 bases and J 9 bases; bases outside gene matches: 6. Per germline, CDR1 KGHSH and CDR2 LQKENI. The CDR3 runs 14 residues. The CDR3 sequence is CASSPDREVRELFF. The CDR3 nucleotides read TGTGCCAGCTCACCGGACAGGGAGGTCCGGGAGCTGTTTTTT.

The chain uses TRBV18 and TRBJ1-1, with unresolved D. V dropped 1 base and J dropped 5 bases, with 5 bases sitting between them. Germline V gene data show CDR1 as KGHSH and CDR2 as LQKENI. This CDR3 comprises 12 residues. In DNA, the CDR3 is TGTGCCAGCTCACCACGAGTAACTGAAGCTTTCTTT. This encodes CASSPRVTEAFF. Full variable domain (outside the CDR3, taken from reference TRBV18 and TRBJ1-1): NAGVMQNPRHLVRRRGQEARLRCSPMKGHSHVYWYRQLPEEGLKFMVYLQKENIIDESGMPKERFSAEFPKEGPSILRIQQVVRGDSAAYFCASSPRVTEAFFGQGTRLTVV.

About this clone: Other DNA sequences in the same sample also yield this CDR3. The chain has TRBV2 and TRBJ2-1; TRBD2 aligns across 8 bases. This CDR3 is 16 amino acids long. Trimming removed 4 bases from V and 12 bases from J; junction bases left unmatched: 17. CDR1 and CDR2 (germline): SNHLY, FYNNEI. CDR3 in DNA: TGTGCCAGCAGTGTCCTGGGCGGGGGGTCCTTTTCTCCGCAGTTCTTC. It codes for CASSVLGGGSFSPQFF.

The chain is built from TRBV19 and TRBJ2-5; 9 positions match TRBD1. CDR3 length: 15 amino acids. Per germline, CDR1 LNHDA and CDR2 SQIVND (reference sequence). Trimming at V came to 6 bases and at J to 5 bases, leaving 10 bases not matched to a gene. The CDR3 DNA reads TGTGCCAGTAGCCCCTCGGGACAGGGATCGGAGACCCAGTACTTC. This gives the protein CASSPSGQGSETQYF.

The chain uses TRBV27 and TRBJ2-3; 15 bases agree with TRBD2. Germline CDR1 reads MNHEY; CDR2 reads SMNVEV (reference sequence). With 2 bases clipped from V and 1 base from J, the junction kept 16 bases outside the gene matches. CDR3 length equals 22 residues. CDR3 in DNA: TGTGCCAGCAGTTTAGTATCTTGGGGGACTAGCGGGGGGACCCGCCGCACAGATACGCAGTATTTT. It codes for CASSLVSWGTSGGTRRTDTQYF.

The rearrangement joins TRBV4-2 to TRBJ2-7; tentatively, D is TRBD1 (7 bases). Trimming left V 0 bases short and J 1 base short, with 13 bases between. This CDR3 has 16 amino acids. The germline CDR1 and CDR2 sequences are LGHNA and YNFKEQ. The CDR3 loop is CASSQEGGGPSYEQYF. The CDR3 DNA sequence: TGTGCCAGCAGCCAAGAAGGAGGGGGCCCTTCCTACGAGCAGTACTTC.

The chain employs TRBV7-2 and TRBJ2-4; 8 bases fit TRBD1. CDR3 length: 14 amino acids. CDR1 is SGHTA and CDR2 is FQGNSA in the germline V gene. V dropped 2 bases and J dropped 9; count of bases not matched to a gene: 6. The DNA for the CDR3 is TGTGCCAGCAGCTTACTTTGGCAGGGGGCCATTCAGTACTTC. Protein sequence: CASSLLWQGAIQYF.

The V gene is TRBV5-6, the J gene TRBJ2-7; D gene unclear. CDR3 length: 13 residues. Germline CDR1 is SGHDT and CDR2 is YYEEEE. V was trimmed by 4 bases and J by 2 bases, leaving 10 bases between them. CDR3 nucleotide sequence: TGTGCCAGCAGCCACTATTCGGCCTACGAGCAGTACTTC. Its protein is CASSHYSAYEQYF.

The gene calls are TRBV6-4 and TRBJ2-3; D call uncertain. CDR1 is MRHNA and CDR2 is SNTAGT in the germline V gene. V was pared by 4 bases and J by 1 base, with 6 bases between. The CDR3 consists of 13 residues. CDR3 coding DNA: TGTGCCAGCAGTGGTCAGGGCACAGATACGCAGTATTTT. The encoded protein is CASSGQGTDTQYF.

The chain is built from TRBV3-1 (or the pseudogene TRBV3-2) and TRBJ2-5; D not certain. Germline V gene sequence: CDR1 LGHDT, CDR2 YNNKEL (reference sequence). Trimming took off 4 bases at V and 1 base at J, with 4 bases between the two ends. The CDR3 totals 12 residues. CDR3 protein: CASSPSQETQYF. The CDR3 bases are TGTGCCAGCAGCCCTAGCCAAGAGACCCAGTACTTC.

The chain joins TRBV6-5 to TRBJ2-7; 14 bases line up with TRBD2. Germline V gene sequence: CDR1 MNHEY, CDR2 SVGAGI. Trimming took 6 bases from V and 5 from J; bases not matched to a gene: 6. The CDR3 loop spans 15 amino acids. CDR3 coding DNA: TGTGCCAGCAGGGACGGGACTAGCGGGGGAGACGAGCAGTACTTC. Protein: CASRDGTSGGDEQYF.

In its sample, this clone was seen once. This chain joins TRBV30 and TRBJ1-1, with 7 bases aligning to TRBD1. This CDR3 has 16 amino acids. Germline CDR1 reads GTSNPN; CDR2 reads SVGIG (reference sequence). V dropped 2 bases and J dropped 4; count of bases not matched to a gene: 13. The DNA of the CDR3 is TGTGCCTGGAGTCCCAACCCTAAGACAGGGTCCACTGAAGCTTTCTTT. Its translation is CAWSPNPKTGSTEAFF.

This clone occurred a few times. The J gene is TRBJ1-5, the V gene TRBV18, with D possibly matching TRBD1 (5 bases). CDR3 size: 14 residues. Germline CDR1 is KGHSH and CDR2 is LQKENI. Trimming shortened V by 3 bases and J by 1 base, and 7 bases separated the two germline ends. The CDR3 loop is CASSPGQSNQPQHF. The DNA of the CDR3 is TGTGCCAGCTCACCGGGGCAGAGCAATCAGCCCCAGCATTTT.

The CDR3 bases are TGTGCCAGCAGCTTAGCTGAGGGGGCTGGGGAAGCTTTCTTT. Translating gives CASSLAEGAGEAFF. V gene TRBV7-9 combines with J gene TRBJ1-1, with TRBD1 matching 7 bases. The germline V gene encodes CDR1 SEHNR and CDR2 FQNEAQ (reference sequence). The junction had 6 bases not matched to a gene; V was cut back by 0 bases and J by 8 bases. The CDR3 runs to 14 residues.

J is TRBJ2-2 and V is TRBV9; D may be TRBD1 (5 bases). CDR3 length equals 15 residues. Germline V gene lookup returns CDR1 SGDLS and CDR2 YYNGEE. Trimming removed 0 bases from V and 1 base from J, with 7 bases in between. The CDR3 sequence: CASSVDGQNTGELFF. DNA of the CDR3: TGTGCCAGCAGCGTAGACGGACAGAACACCGGGGAGCTGTTTTTT. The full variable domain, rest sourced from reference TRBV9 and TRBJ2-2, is DSGVTQTPKHLITATGQRVTLRCSPRSGDLSVYWYQQSLDQGLQFLIQYYNGEERAKGNILERFSAQQFPDLHSELNLSSLELGDSALYFCASSVDGQNTGELFFGEGSRLTVL.

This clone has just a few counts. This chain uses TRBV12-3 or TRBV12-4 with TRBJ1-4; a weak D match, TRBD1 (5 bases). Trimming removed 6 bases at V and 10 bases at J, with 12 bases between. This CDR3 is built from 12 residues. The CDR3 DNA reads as TGTGCCAGCAGCCTTCCTAGGGGAAAACTGTTTTTT. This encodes CASSLPRGKLFF.

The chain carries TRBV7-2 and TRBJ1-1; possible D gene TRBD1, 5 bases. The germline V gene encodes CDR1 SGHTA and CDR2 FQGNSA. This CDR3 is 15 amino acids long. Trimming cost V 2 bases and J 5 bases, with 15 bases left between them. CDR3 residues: CASSLRPDSKTEAFF. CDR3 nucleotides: TGTGCCAGCAGCTTACGGCCCGACAGTAAGACTGAAGCTTTCTTT.

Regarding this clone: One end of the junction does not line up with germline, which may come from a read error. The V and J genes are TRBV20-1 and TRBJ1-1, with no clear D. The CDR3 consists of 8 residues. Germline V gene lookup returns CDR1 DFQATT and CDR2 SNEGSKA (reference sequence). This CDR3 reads CSARGRFF. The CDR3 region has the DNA TGCAGTGCTAGGGGCCGTTTTTTT.

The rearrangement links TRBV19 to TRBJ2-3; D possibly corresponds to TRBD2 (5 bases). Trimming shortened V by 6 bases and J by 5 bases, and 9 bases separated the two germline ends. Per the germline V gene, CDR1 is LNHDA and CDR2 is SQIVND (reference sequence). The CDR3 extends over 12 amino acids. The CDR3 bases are TGTGCCAGTAGCCTAGGGAGAGATACGCAGTATTTT. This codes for CASSLGRDTQYF. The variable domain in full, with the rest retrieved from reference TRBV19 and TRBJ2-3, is DGGITQSPKYLFRKEGQNVTLSCEQNLNHDAMYWYRQDPGQGLRLIYYSQIVNDFQKGDIAEGYSVSREKKESFPLTVTSAQKNPTAFYLCASSLGRDTQYFGPGTRLTVL.

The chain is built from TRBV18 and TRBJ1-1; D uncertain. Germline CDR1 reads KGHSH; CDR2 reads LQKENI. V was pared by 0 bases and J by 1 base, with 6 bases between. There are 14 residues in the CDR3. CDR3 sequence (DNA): TGTGCCAGCTCACCACCTTGGGCGAACACTGAAGCTTTCTTT. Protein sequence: CASSPPWANTEAFF.

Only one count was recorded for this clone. CDR3 bases: TGTGCCAGCAGCTTAACAGGGCGGACCTACAATGAGCAGTTCTTC. Its translation: CASSLTGRTYNEQFF. This chain uses TRBV5-4 with TRBJ2-1, with D perhaps matching TRBD1 (6 bases). The CDR3 consists of 15 residues. Per germline, CDR1 SGHNT and CDR2 YYREEE (reference sequence). Trimming stripped 2 bases from V and 2 bases from J, with 11 bases between.

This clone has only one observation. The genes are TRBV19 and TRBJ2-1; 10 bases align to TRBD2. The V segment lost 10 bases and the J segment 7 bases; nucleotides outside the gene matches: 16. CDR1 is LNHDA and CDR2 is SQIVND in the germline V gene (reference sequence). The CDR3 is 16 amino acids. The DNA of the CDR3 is TGTGCCACTATCGCGTCAGCGGGGGGGCCTGGAAATGAGCAGTTCTTC. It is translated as CATIASAGGPGNEQFF.

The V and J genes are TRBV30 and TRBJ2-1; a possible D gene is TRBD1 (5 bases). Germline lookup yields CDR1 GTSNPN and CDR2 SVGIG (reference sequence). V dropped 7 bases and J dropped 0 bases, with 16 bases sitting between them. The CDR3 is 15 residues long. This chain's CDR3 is CAYMRQLSSYNEQFF. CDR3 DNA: TGTGCCTACATGAGACAGCTGAGCTCCTACAATGAGCAGTTCTTC.